This paragraph covers one T cell receptor beta chain sequence. Trimming at V came to 5 bases and at J to 4 bases, leaving 6 bases not matched to a gene. From germline, CDR1 is MDHEN and CDR2 SYDVKM. The CDR3 covers 15 residues. Here immunoSEQ multiplex PCR was the method, and the copy in TCRdb shows in-frame clones only, minus some. Altogether more than 350,000 clones are present, about 87% being singletons, with the ten largest covering roughly 9.4%. This specimen comes from a study of blood T cell repertoires in COVID-19. Study overall: Samples taken during acute and convalescent COVID-19 were collected in the United States, Italy and Spain. T cells, B-cell-depleted T cells, or PBMCs provided the cDNA or gDNA that served as material.

Participants came from 24 US areas, aged about 18 to 95 years. The sequencing input was PBMCs or T cells enriched from blood (not recorded which). The TCR comes from a woman aged 45-60 years who had recovered from COVID-19. J is TRBJ2-5 and V is TRBV28; 11 bases align to TRBD1. CDR3 sequence (DNA): TGTGCCAGCAGTCTGCCGGGACAGGGGGTAGAGACCCAGTACTTC. It specifies CASSLPGQGVETQYF.